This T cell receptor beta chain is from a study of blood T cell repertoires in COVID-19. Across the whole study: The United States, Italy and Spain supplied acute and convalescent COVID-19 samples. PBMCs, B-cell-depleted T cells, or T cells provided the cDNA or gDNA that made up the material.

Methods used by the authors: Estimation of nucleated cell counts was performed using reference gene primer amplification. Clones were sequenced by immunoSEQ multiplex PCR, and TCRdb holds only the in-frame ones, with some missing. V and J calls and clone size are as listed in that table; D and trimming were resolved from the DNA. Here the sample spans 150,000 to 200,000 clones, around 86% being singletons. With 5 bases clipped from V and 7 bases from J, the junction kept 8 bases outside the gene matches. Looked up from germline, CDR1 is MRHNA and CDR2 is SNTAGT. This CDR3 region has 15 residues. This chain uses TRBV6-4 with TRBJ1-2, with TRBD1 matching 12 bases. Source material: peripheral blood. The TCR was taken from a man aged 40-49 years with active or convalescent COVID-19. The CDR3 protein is CASSLTGTGGPGYTF. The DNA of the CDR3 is TGTGCCAGCAGTCTTACCGGGACAGGGGGCCCTGGCTACACCTTC.